The 14 T cell receptor beta chains reported below all come from one sample, sequenced in a study of shared clonotypes between healthy human individuals (dated by TCRdb to the early 2020s). The library was obtained by the immunoSEQ multiplex PCR assay. The table comes from immuneACCESS by way of TCRdb, which keeps in-frame sequences with V and J called. Part of the clones is missing from these tables; in studies checked, under half for an unresolved V gene and the rest for unknown reasons. This sample lists about 490,000 clones; about 85% were detected once. Of the sample, roughly 13% falls within the top ten clones. The sequencing input was PBMCs. All receptors come from a woman in her thirties or forties in good health. Some clones in this sample may be carry-over from other donors' samples.

This chain uses TRBV7-2 with TRBJ2-1; no clear D. Looked up from germline, CDR1 is SGHTA and CDR2 is FQGNSA. Trimming pared 5 bases from V and 3 bases from J, leaving 8 bases between. The CDR3 has 13 amino acids. DNA for the CDR3: TGTGCCAGCAGCCCCTGGGACTACAATGAGCAGTTCTTC. Its protein is CASSPWDYNEQFF.

This clone was picked up one time. The rearrangement joins TRBV7-1 to TRBJ2-7; TRBD1 might be the D (7 bases). TRBV7-1 is placed among ORFs of uncertain function. V shed 5 bases and J shed 0 bases, with 17 bases lying between them. The CDR3 contains 16 residues. The CDR3 coding sequence is TGTGCCAGCAGCCGCAGCGGCGGGACAGTCTCCTACGAGCAGTACTTC. It encodes CASSRSGGTVSYEQYF.

The chain employs TRBV19 and TRBJ2-2, with a possible D match to TRBD2 (5 bases). V shed 1 base and J shed 8 bases, with 11 bases lying between them. This CDR3 contains 14 residues. The germline V gene encodes CDR1 LNHDA and CDR2 SQIVND (reference sequence). The CDR3 nucleotides read TGTGCCAGTAGTATAGGTCCGGGAACGGGGGAGCTGTTTTTT. Its translation is CASSIGPGTGELFF.

This clone was recorded a few times. This sequence joins TRBV15 and TRBJ1-5; TRBD1 is a possible D gene (5 bases). Germline V lookup: CDR1 LNHNV, CDR2 YYDKDF (reference sequence). V was clipped by 3 bases and J by 0 bases, with 15 bases between them. The CDR3 extends over 17 amino acids. CDR3 bases: TGTGCCACCAGCAGCCCCCGGGACTACTATAGCAATCAGCCCCAGCATTTT. It translates to CATSSPRDYYSNQPQHF.

The chain joins TRBV4-2 to TRBJ2-7, with 8 bases aligning to TRBD2. Germline assignment: CDR1 LGHNA and CDR2 YNFKEQ. V lost 0 bases to trimming and J lost 3 bases; unmatched junction nucleotides: 4. This CDR3 is 15 amino acids long. The CDR3 DNA reads TGTGCCAGCAGCCAAGAATACAGCGGGAGCTACGAGCAGTACTTC. Its translation is CASSQEYSGSYEQYF.

About this clone: A far larger clone lies a single base away; this is likely a read error. The rearrangement links TRBV7-9 to TRBJ1-1, with 11 bases matching TRBD1. V was clipped by 2 bases and J by 6 bases; unmatched bases: 5. CDR1 is SEHNR and CDR2 is FQNEAQ in the germline V gene (reference sequence). The CDR3 has 15 residues. The CDR3 spells CASSLLGTGGSEAFF. CDR3 in DNA: TGTGCCAGCAGCTTATTAGGGACAGGGGGTTCTGAAGCTTTCTTT.

This chain connects TRBV6-6 to TRBJ2-7, with D perhaps assigned TRBD1 or TRBD2 (5 bases each). This CDR3 contains 13 residues. Trimming took 8 bases from V and 0 from J, leaving 11 bases between them. Germline CDR1 MNHNY, CDR2 SVGAGI (reference sequence). CDR3 loop: CASGGTRSYEQYF. CDR3 nucleotide sequence: TGTGCCAGCGGGGGTACGCGCTCCTACGAGCAGTACTTC.

On this clone itself: The germline gene is not matched at one end of the junction; a read error may be the cause. The V gene is TRBV7-7, the J gene TRBJ2-2; D might be TRBD1 (5 bases). The CDR3 loop spans 15 amino acids. CDR1 is SSHAT and CDR2 is FNYEAQ in the germline V gene (reference sequence). The DNA for the CDR3 is TGTGCTAGCAGCTTAGGACAACCGAACACCGGGGAGCTGTTTTTT. This encodes CASSLGQPNTGELFF.

This clone was recorded only once. A read error likely explains this, since a far larger clone differs by one base. This sequence joins TRBV7-9 and TRBJ1-5; D is ambiguous. Germline V gene sequence: CDR1 SEHNR, CDR2 FQNEAQ (reference sequence). V gave up 5 bases and J gave up 0 bases, with 5 bases separating them. The CDR3 covers 13 residues. CDR3 in amino acids: CASSRFSNQPQHF. The CDR3 bases are TGTGCCAGCAGCAGATTTAGCAATCAGCCCCAGCATTTT.

This clone was picked up a small number of times. The J gene is TRBJ1-2, the V gene TRBV7-2, with 9 bases that match TRBD1. The CDR3 is 14 residues long. The V gene's germline CDR1 is SGHTA and CDR2 FQGNSA. After removal of 1 base from V and 6 bases from J, the junction contained 3 bases not matched to a gene. Written as DNA, the CDR3 is TGTGCCAGCAGCTTAGTGGGACAGGGACATGGCTACACCTTC. Translated: CASSLVGQGHGYTF. The full variable domain, with the rest looked up from reference TRBV7-2 and TRBJ1-2, is GAGVSQSPSNKVTEKGKDVELRCDPISGHTALYWYRQSLGQGLEFLIYFQGNSAPDKSGLPSDRFSAERTGGSVSTLTIQRTQQEDSAVYLCASSLVGQGHGYTFGSGTRLTVV.

V is TRBV2 and J is TRBJ2-3, with D uncertain. V lost 0 bases, J lost 0 bases, and 13 bases lay in between. The CDR3 is 17 amino acids. Per the germline V gene, CDR1 is SNHLY and CDR2 is FYNNEI. In nucleotides, the CDR3 is TGTGCCAGCAGTGAAGCGCTAATACTTCGGAGCACAGATACGCAGTATTTT. Amino acid sequence: CASSEALILRSTDTQYF.

The sample holds a few counts of this clone. A far larger clone is one base from this, pointing to a likely read error. J is TRBJ1-1 and V is TRBV18; the D is unclear. The CDR3 contains 12 residues. Germline CDR1 reads KGHSH; CDR2 reads LQKENI. The CDR3 protein is CDSSHRDTEAFF. The CDR3 bases are TGTGACAGCTCACACCGGGACACTGAAGCTTTCTTT.

The chain employs TRBV5-1 and TRBJ1-1, with 7 bases matching TRBD1. Germline V CDR1 and CDR2: SGHRS, YFSETQ. The CDR3 is 15 amino acids. J gave up 4 bases and V 4 bases, and 10 bases lay outside the gene matches. In DNA, the CDR3 is TGCGCCAGCAGCACCCGGACAGGAAGTCTCACTGAAGCTTTCTTT. Translating gives CASSTRTGSLTEAFF.

This rearrangement joins TRBV11-2 to TRBJ2-7; possibly TRBD1 or TRBD2 for D (5 bases each). The CDR3 has 15 amino acids. V gave up 2 bases and J gave up 7 bases, with 18 bases separating them. CDR1 is SGHAT, CDR2 FQNNGV, per germline. CDR3 residues: CASSLYTSGPVEQYF. CDR3 bases: TGTGCCAGCAGCTTATACACCTCGGGACCTGTTGAGCAGTACTTC.